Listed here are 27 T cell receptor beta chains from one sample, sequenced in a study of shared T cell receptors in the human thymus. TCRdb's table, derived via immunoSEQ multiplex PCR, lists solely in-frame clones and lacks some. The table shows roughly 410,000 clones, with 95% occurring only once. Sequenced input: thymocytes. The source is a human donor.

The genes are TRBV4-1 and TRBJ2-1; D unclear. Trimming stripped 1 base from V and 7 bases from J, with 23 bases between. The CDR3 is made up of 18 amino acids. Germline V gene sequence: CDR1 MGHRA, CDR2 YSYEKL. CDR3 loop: CASSQVLPVTSTPNEQFF. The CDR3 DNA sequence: TGCGCCAGCAGCCAAGTCCTCCCCGTCACGTCGACCCCGAATGAGCAGTTCTTC.

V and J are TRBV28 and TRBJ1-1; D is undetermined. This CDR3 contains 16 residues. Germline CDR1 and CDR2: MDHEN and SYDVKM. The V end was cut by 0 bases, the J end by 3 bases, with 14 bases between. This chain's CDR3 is CASSLCSRTEYTEAFF. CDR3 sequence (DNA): TGTGCCAGCAGTTTATGCTCCAGGACGGAGTACACTGAAGCTTTCTTT.

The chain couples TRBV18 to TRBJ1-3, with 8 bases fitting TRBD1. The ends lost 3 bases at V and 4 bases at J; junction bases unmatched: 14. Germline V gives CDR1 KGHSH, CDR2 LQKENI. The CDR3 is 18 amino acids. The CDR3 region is CASSPRVGLRTGGNTIYF. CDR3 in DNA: TGTGCCAGCTCACCCCGAGTTGGGTTAAGGACAGGGGGAAACACCATATATTTT.

This CDR3 is CASSVKQREGCDEQFF. The CDR3 coding sequence is TGTGCCAGCAGTGTGAAGCAGCGGGAGGGGTGCGATGAGCAGTTCTTC. The rearrangement joins TRBV2 to TRBJ2-1, with 10 positions matching TRBD2. Germline V gene sequence: CDR1 SNHLY, CDR2 FYNNEI. Trimming removed 4 bases from V and 8 bases from J; junction bases left unmatched: 11. CDR3 length equals 16 residues.

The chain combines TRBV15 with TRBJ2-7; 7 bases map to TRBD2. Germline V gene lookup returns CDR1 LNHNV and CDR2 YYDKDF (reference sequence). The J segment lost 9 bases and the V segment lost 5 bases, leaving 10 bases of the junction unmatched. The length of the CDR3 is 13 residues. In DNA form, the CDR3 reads TGTGCCACCAGCGCCCGGGACTACCCGGCGCAGTACTTC. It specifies CATSARDYPAQYF.

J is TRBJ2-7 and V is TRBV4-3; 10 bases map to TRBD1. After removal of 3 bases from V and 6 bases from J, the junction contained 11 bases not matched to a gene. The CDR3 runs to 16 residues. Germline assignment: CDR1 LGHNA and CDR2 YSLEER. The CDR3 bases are TGCGCCAGCAGCCAGTCGGCCGACAGGGGGCCAGGCGAGCAGTACTTC. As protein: CASSQSADRGPGEQYF.

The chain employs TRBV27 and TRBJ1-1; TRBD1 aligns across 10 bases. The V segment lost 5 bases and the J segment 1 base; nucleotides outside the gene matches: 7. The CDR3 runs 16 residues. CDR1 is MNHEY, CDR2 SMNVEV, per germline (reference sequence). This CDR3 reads CASSLRQGARNTEAFF. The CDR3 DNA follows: TGTGCCAGCAGTCTCAGACAGGGGGCGAGGAACACTGAAGCTTTCTTT.

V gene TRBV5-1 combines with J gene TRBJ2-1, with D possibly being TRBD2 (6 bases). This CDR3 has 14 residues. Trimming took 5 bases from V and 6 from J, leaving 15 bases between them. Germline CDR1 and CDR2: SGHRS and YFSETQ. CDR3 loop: CASRGRKDTNEQFF. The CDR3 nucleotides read TGCGCCAGCAGGGGGAGGAAGGACACCAATGAGCAGTTCTTC.

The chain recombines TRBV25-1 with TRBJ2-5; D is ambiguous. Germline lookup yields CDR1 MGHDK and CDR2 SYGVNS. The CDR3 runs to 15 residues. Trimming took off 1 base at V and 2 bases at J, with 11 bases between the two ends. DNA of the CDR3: TGTGCCAGCAGTGAATTAGGGAAAATTCAAGAGACCCAGTACTTC. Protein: CASSELGKIQETQYF.

CDR3 DNA: TGTGCCACCTTTCCGGCGGGGGAGAAAGGGGAAAACAATGAGCAGTTCTTC. Its translation is CATFPAGEKGENNEQFF. The chain recombines TRBV19 with TRBJ2-1; 7 nucleotides match TRBD2. The CDR3 covers 17 residues. Losses at the gene ends were 10 bases for V and 5 bases for J; bases not matched to a gene: 20. Germline V gives CDR1 LNHDA, CDR2 SQIVND (reference sequence).

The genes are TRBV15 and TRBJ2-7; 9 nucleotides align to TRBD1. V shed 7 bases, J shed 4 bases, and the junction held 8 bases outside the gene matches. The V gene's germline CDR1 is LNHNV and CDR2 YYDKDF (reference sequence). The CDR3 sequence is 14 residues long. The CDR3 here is CATNQDRGGYEQYF. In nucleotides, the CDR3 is TGTGCCACCAACCAGGACAGGGGTGGATACGAGCAGTACTTC.

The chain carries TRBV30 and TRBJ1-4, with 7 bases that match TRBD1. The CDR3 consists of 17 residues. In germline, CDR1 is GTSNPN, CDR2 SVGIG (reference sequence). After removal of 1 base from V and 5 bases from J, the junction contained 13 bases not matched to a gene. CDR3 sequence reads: CAWSAPPSGTVNEKLFF. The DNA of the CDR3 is TGTGCCTGGAGTGCACCACCCTCCGGGACAGTAAATGAAAAACTGTTTTTT. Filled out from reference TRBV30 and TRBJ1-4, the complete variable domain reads SQTIHQWPATLVQPVGSPLSLECTVEGTSNPNLYWYRQAAGRGLQLLFYSVGIGQISSEVPQNLSASRPQDRQFILSSKKLLLSDSGFYLCAWSAPPSGTVNEKLFFGSGTQLSVL.

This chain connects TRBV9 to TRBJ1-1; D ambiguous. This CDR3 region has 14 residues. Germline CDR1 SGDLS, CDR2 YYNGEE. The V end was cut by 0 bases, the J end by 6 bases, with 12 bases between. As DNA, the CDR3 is TGTGCCAGCAGCGTAGTATCTAACGCCGCTGAAGCTTTCTTT. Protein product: CASSVVSNAAEAFF.

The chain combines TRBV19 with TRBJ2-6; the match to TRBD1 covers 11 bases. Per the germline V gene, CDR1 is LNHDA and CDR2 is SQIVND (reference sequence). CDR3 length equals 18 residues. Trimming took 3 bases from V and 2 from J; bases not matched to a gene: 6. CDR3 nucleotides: TGTGCCAGTAGTATTCCGGACAGGGGGCGGACTGGGGCCAACGTCCTGACTTTC. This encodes CASSIPDRGRTGANVLTF.

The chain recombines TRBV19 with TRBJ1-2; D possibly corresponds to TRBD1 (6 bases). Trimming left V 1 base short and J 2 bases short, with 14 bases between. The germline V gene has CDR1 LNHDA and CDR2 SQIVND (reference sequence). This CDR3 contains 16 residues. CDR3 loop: CASSIVRGAPNYGYTF. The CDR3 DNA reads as TGTGCCAGTAGTATAGTACGGGGGGCTCCCAACTATGGCTACACCTTC.

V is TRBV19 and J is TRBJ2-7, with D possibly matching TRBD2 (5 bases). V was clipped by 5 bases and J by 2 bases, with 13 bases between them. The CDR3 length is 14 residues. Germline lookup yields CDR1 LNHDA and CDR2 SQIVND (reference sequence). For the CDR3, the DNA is TGTGCCAGTAGTTGGGGTGGAGGAACCTACGAGCAGTACTTC. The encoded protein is CASSWGGGTYEQYF.

The DNA of the CDR3 is TGTGCCAGCAGCTTATGGGGACCCGAAAAAGAGACCCAGTACTTC. Translating it yields CASSLWGPEKETQYF. V gene TRBV11-1 combines with J gene TRBJ2-5; D may match TRBD1 or TRBD2 (5 bases each). The CDR3 runs to 15 residues. Trimming took 2 bases from V and 3 from J, leaving 13 bases between them. Germline CDR1 and CDR2: SGHAT and FQDESV (reference sequence).

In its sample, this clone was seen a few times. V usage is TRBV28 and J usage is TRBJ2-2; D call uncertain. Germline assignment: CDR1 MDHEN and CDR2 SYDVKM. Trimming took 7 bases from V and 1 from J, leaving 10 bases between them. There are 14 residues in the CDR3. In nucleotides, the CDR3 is TGTGCCAGCATGCTATGGGGGAACACCGGGGAGCTGTTTTTT. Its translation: CASMLWGNTGELFF. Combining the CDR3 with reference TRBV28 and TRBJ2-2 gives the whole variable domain DVKVTQSSRYLVKRTGEKVFLECVQDMDHENMFWYRQDPGLGLRLIYFSYDVKMKEKGDIPEGYSVSREKKERFSLILESASTNQTSMYLCASMLWGNTGELFFGEGSRLTVL.

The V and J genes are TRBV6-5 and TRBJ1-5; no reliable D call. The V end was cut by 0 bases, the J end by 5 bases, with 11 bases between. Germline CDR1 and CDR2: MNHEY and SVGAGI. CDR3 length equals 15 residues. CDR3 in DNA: TGTGCCAGCAGTTACTCATCCGAGGGTCATCAGCCCCAGCATTTT. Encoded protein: CASSYSSEGHQPQHF.

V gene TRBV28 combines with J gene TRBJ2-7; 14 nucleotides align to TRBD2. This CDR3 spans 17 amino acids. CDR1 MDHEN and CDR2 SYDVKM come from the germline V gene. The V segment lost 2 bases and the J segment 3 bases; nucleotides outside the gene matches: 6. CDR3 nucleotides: TGTGCCAGCAGTTTACCGGGACTAGCGGGAGAGGACTACGAGCAGTACTTC. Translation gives CASSLPGLAGEDYEQYF.

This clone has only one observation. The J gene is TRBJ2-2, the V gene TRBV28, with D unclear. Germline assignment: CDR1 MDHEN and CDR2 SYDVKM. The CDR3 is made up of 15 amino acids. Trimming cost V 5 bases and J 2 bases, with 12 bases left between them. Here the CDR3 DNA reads TGTGCCAGCAGTCAGACCCGGACCAACACCGGGGAGCTGTTTTTT. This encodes CASSQTRTNTGELFF.

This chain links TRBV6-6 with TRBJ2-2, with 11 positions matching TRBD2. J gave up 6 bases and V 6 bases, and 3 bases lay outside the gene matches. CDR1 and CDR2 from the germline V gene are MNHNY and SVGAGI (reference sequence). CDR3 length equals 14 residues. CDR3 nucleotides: TGTGCCAGCAGACCGGGACTAGCGGCCGGGGAGCTGTTTTTT. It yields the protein CASRPGLAAGELFF.

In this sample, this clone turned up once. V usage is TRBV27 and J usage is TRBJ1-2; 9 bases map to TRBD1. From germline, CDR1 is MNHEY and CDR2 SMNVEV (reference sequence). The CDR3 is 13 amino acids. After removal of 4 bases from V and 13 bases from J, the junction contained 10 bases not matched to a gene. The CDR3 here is CASSSGQGRGCTF. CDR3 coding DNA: TGTGCCAGCAGTTCTGGACAGGGGAGGGGGTGCACCTTC.

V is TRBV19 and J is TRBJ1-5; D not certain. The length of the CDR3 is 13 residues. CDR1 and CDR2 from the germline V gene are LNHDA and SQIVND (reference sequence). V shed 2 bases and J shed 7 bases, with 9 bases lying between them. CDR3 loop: CASSIYGQQPQHF. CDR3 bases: TGTGCCAGTAGTATATATGGGCAGCAGCCCCAGCATTTT. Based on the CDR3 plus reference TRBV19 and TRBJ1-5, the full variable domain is DGGITQSPKYLFRKEGQNVTLSCEQNLNHDAMYWYRQDPGQGLRLIYYSQIVNDFQKGDIAEGYSVSREKKESFPLTVTSAQKNPTAFYLCASSIYGQQPQHFGDGTRLSIL.

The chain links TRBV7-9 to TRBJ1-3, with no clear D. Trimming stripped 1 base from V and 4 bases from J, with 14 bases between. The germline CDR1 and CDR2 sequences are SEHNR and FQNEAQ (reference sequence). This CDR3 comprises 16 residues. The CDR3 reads CASSLGRVGSGNTIYF. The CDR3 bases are TGTGCCAGCAGCTTAGGAAGGGTGGGTTCCGGAAACACCATATATTTT. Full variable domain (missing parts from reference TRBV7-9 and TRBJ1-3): DTGVSQNPRHKITKRGQNVTFRCDPISEHNRLYWYRQTLGQGPEFLTYFQNEAQLEKSRLLSDRFSAERPKGSFSTLEIQRTEQGDSAMYLCASSLGRVGSGNTIYFGEGSWLTVV.

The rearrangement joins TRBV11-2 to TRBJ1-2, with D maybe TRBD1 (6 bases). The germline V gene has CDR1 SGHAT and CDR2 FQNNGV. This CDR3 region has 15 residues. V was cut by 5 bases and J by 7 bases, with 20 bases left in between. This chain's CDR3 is CASSTSRGLRSGYTF. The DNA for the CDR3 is TGTGCCAGCAGCACCTCCAGGGGCCTCAGGTCTGGCTACACCTTC.

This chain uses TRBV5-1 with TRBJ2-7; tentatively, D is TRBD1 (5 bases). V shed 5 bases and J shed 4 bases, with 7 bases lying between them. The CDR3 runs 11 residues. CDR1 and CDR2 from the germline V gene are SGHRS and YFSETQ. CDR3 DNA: TGCGCCAGCAGAGGGGATTACGAGCAGTACTTC. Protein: CASRGDYEQYF.